The clone carrying this T cell receptor (beta chain) appeared many times. The antigen remains undetermined. This sample is drawn from a study of T cells in Graves' hyperthyroidism and ophthalmopathy. What was amplified from RNA transcripts were TCR beta CDR3 regions. TCR CDR3 regions were first amplified by RT-PCR with HTBI primers. TCRdb used MiXCR to reprocess the multiplex PCR reads, holding one entry per CDR3 protein. Counted here are fewer than 750,000 distinct CDR3 sequences, roughly 14% occurring once; the ten biggest clones make up around 13%. Germline V gene lookup returns CDR1 DFQATT and CDR2 SNEGSKA (reference sequence). This CDR3 is 11 amino acids long. Trimming took 2 bases from V and 7 from J, leaving 8 bases between them. Study results and limitations: The blood repertoire included most of the expanded thyroid clonotypes above 0.001.

Clinical Activity Scores of at least 3, NOSPECS grades of at least 4 and durations under 3 months characterized ophthalmopathy patients. In making diagnoses, clinical symptoms, serum thyroxine and TRAb, thyroid ultrasound and orbital computed tomography were all used. The chain joins TRBV20-1 to TRBJ1-2; no reliable D call. Sequencing was done on a sample of blood. This clonotype was obtained from a woman in her forties or fifties with Graves' ophthalmopathy. The CDR3 region has the DNA TGCAGTGCTAGACCTGGGGTTGGCTACACCTTC. Protein product: CSARPGVGYTF.